The next 13 T cell receptor beta chains were all read from a single sample in a study of blood T cells in healthy people across ages. With a J-beta primer mix and a sample-barcoded 5' primer, a second PCR ran about 7 to 12 cycles. MiXCR was run by TCRdb on the 5' RACE reads, yielding one entry per CDR3 protein. The table has some 880,000 distinct CDR3 sequences, about 37% seen once. The sample consisted of blood. The receptors derive from a man between 18 and 29 years old in good health.

The rearrangement joins TRBV5-1 to TRBJ2-3; TRBD2 aligns across 8 bases. The germline V gene has CDR1 SGHRS and CDR2 YFSETQ. J gave up 3 bases and V 0 bases, and 6 bases lay outside the gene matches. The CDR3 runs 16 residues. CDR3 DNA: TGCGCCAGCAGCTTGGATGGCGGGGGGACTACAGATACGCAGTATTTT. Residues: CASSLDGGGTTDTQYF.

The CDR3 DNA reads as TGTGCCAGCAGTTTAACGAGAGGGGGGAGGACTGAAGCTTTCTTT. The encoded protein is CASSLTRGGRTEAFF. The chain couples TRBV12-3 or TRBV12-4 to TRBJ1-1, with TRBD1 as a possible D gene (6 bases). The V and J ends lost 2 bases and 5 bases respectively, with 15 bases between them. There are 15 residues in the CDR3.

The chain joins TRBV20-1 to TRBJ2-3, with 7 bases fitting TRBD1. V was clipped by 4 bases and J by 1 base; unmatched bases: 8. This CDR3 contains 15 residues. The germline V gene encodes CDR1 DFQATT and CDR2 SNEGSKA (reference sequence). Here the CDR3 DNA reads TGCAGTGCTATTAACGGACAGGTGGGCACAGATACGCAGTATTTT. Translated, it gives CSAINGQVGTDTQYF.

The chain links TRBV4-2 to TRBJ2-1; D call uncertain. Trimming pared 0 bases from V and 3 bases from J, leaving 9 bases between. Looked up from germline, CDR1 is LGHNA and CDR2 is YNFKEQ. There are 15 residues in the CDR3. The CDR3 is CASSQDGLIYNEQFF. DNA of the CDR3: TGTGCCAGCAGCCAAGACGGGCTGATCTACAATGAGCAGTTCTTC.

As to this clonotype: Just one base apart from a much larger clone, this may be a read error. The chain has TRBV4-3 and TRBJ2-7, with a weak D call TRBD2 (6 bases). Near its end, the DNA agrees better with TRBJ2-4, so the J call may be wrong. Germline V gene sequence: CDR1 LGHNA, CDR2 YSLEER. The CDR3 spans 14 residues. CDR3 amino acids: CASSQGGDLNIQYF. CDR3 in DNA: TGCGCCAGCAGCCAAGGCGGGGACTTGAACATTCAGTACTTC.

The CDR3 sequence is CASSLRGDSWETQFF. The CDR3 bases are TGCGCCAGCAGCTTGAGGGGTGACAGCTGGGAGACCCAGTTCTTC. The rearrangement uses TRBV5-1 and TRBJ2-1, with D possibly called TRBD1 or TRBD2 (5 bases each). V lost 1 base and J lost 13, with 21 bases in between. This CDR3 spans 15 amino acids. Germline assignment: CDR1 SGHRS and CDR2 YFSETQ. The full variable domain, its missing parts supplied by reference TRBV5-1 and TRBJ2-1, is KAGVTQTPRYLIKTRGQQVTLSCSPISGHRSVSWYQQTPGQGLQFLFEYFSETQRNKGNFPGRFSGRQFSNSRSEMNVSTLELGDSALYLCASSLRGDSWETQFFGPGTRLTVL.

Comment on this clonotype: This sequence may be a read error, since a much larger clone differs from it by one base. The V gene is TRBV20-1, the J gene TRBJ2-7; D perhaps matches TRBD1 (6 bases). The germline V gene has CDR1 DFQATT and CDR2 SNEGSKA (reference sequence). The CDR3 runs 14 residues. The CDR3 region is CGASGRGVSYEQYF. CDR3 in DNA: TGCGGTGCTTCGGGCAGGGGCGTCTCCTACGAGCAGTACTTC.

V usage is TRBV12-3 or TRBV12-4 and J usage is TRBJ2-1, with 10 bases that match TRBD2. The CDR3 extends over 18 amino acids. V shed 6 bases, J shed 3 bases, and the junction held 14 bases outside the gene matches. DNA for the CDR3: TGTGCCAGCAGCAAATCTAGCGGGGGTGGCGAACGCTACAATGAGCAGTTCTTC. This gives the protein CASSKSSGGGERYNEQFF.

This clonotype occurred many times. The chain recombines TRBV5-1 with TRBJ2-7, with D possibly TRBD2 on 6 matching bases. The V end was cut by 4 bases, the J end by 5 bases, with 16 bases between. Germline CDR1 and CDR2: SGHRS and YFSETQ. CDR3 size: 14 residues. CDR3 in amino acids: CASSPRGTSNEQYF. The CDR3 coding sequence is TGCGCCAGCAGCCCCCGTGGGACTTCTAACGAGCAGTACTTC.

The chain employs TRBV20-1 and TRBJ2-5; 9 nucleotides line up with TRBD2. Judging by the DNA end, TRBJ2-7 fits better; the J call may be wrong. Germline CDR1 and CDR2: DFQATT and SNEGSKA (reference sequence). The length of the CDR3 is 15 residues. In nucleotides, the CDR3 is TGCAGTGCTAGAAGGATAAGCGGGAGGTCGGACGAGCAGTACTTC. Translation: CSARRISGRSDEQYF.

The genes are TRBV11-3 and TRBJ1-2, with 8 bases matching TRBD1. Trimming at V came to 5 bases and at J to 12 bases, leaving 8 bases not matched to a gene. This CDR3 has 12 residues. CDR1 SGHNT and CDR2 YENEEA come from the germline V gene. The CDR3 nucleotides are TGTGCCAGCAGCAGCCGCGGACAGGGTCACACCTTC. It encodes CASSSRGQGHTF.

This clonotype was seen only a few times. J is TRBJ2-3 and V is TRBV6-1; D remains ambiguous. CDR3 length equals 13 residues. Trimming removed 7 bases from V and 6 bases from J, with 14 bases in between. Germline V gives CDR1 MNHNS, CDR2 SASEGT. Here the CDR3 DNA reads TGTGCCAGCACCAAGGACGGTGGGGATACGCAGTATTTT. Translated: CASTKDGGDTQYF.

This clonotype was recorded a few times. V and J are TRBV3-1 and TRBJ2-1, with a possible D match to TRBD2 (6 bases). Judging by the DNA end, TRBJ2-7 fits better; the J call may be wrong. Germline lookup yields CDR1 LGHDT and CDR2 YNNKEL (reference sequence). This CDR3 has 13 residues. CDR3 protein: CASSQDWVAAQYF. CDR3 coding DNA: TGTGCCAGCAGCCAAGATTGGGTAGCGGCGCAGTACTTC.